This is a list of T cell receptor beta chains from one sample in a study of blood T cell repertoires in COVID-19. Sequencing was performed with immunoSEQ multiplex PCR; in TCRdb, only in-frame clones are kept and a portion is missing. The repertoire holds about 250,000 clones, with approximately 85% as singletons. The sample was PBMCs or T cells enriched from blood (not recorded which). All receptors come from a woman in her 50s with acute COVID-19. The CDR3 runs from the conserved cysteine through the conserved F or W. A D gene is named only where the DNA matches it firmly. Only part of the rows carry a size: once, few, many, or a class if the clone is expanded.

>once|TRBV7-9|TRBJ2-1|TRBD2
CASSLRSGGPYNEQFF
TGTGCCAGCAGCTTAAGGAGCGGGGGTCCCTACAATGAGCAGTTCTTC
>.|TRBV10-2|TRBJ1-1|TRBD1
CASSGTLTGVLAEAFF
TGCGCCAGCAGTGGGACCCTAACAGGGGTGCTTGCTGAAGCTTTCTTT
>.|TRBV15|TRBJ1-1|.
CATSRVETGLPEAFF
TGTGCCACCAGCAGAGTAGAAACAGGGCTACCTGAAGCTTTCTTT
>.|TRBV3-1/TRBV3-2|TRBJ1-5|.
CASSQDRVGNQPQHF
TGTGCCAGCAGCCAAGATCGGGTCGGCAATCAGCCCCAGCATTTT
>.|TRBV25-1|TRBJ1-4|.
CASSAPGQVSTNEKLFF
TGTGCCAGCAGTGCTCCCGGACAAGTCTCAACTAATGAAAAACTGTTTTTT
>once|TRBV18|TRBJ2-7|TRBD1
CASSPGTGGSKVYEQYF
TGTGCCAGCTCACCAGGGACAGGGGGCTCGAAGGTCTACGAGCAGTACTTC
>few|TRBV19|TRBJ2-1|.
CASSMGTREQFF
TGTGCCAGTAGTATGGGTACGAGGGAGCAGTTCTTC
>.|TRBV7-2|TRBJ2-3|TRBD2
CASSRGTSGGLDTQYF
TGTGCCAGCAGCCGCGGGACTAGCGGGGGCCTAGATACGCAGTATTTT
>few|TRBV24-1|TRBJ2-2|.
CATSDNGVNTGELFF
TGTGCCACCAGTGATAACGGGGTGAACACCGGGGAGCTGTTTTTT
>.|TRBV19|TRBJ1-1|.
CASSISQQRGNTEAFF
TGTGCCAGTAGTATATCGCAGCAAAGAGGGAACACTGAAGCTTTCTTT
>.|TRBV5-1|TRBJ1-5|.
CASSLDTGRNQPQHF
TGCGCCAGCAGCTTGGATACAGGACGCAATCAGCCCCAGCATTTT
>.|TRBV5-4|TRBJ1-1|TRBD1
CASSLGGAGGADEAFF
TGTGCCAGCAGCTTGGGGGGGGCAGGGGGCGCGGATGAAGCTTTCTTT
>few|TRBV29-1|TRBJ1-3|.
CSVPIGNTIYF
TGCAGCGTTCCCATTGGAAACACCATATATTTT
>.|TRBV7-3|TRBJ2-3|.
CASSFDRTDTQYF
TGTGCCAGCAGCTTTGACAGGACAGATACGCAGTATTTT
>.|TRBV5-1|TRBJ1-5|.
CASSLFRGERQPQHF
TGCGCCAGCAGCTTGTTCCGGGGGGAGCGGCAGCCCCAGCATTTT
>.|TRBV4-3|TRBJ1-1|.
CASSQEARQNTEAFF
TGCGCCAGCAGCCAAGAAGCGCGTCAGAACACTGAAGCTTTCTTT
>.|TRBV10-2|TRBJ2-7|TRBD1
CASSPGQGIPYEQYF
TGCGCCAGCAGTCCAGGACAGGGGATCCCCTACGAGCAGTACTTC
>.|TRBV10-3|TRBJ2-2|TRBD2
CAISATMSGGSAGELFF
TGTGCCATCAGTGCAACGATGAGCGGGGGGTCGGCCGGGGAGCTGTTTTTT
>.|TRBV24-1|TRBJ1-2|.
CAPRQDPDYGYTF
TGTGCCCCCCGACAGGACCCAGACTATGGCTACACCTTC
>.|TRBV19|TRBJ1-5|.
CASSTDGRGQPQHF
TGTGCCAGTAGTACGGACGGCCGGGGGCAGCCCCAGCATTTT
>few|TRBV30|TRBJ1-5|.
CAWSHREGGNQPQHF
TGTGCCTGGTCCCACAGGGAGGGAGGCAATCAGCCCCAGCATTTT
>.|TRBV19|TRBJ1-2|.
CASSRAGQGSNYGYTF
TGTGCCAGTAGTAGGGCAGGGCAGGGATCTAACTATGGCTACACCTTC
>.|TRBV5-1|TRBJ1-6|.
CASRGGRDSYNSPLHF
TGCGCCAGCAGGGGAGGGCGGGATTCGTATAATTCACCCCTCCACTTT
>.|TRBV18|TRBJ1-1|.
CASSPPRVETTEAFF
TGTGCCAGCTCACCACCGAGGGTTGAGACCACTGAAGCTTTCTTT
>.|TRBV11-3|TRBJ2-2|TRBD1
CASSRTGTVNTGELFF
TGTGCCAGCAGCCGTACCGGGACAGTGAACACCGGGGAGCTGTTTTTT
>.|TRBV3-1/TRBV3-2|TRBJ1-1|TRBD1
CASSATGQGNTEAFF
TGTGCCAGCAGCGCTACGGGACAGGGGAACACTGAAGCTTTCTTT
>.|TRBV6-2/TRBV6-3|TRBJ1-2|.
CASSPGGLYGYTF
TGTGCCAGCAGCCCCGGAGGTCTCTATGGCTACACCTTC
>.|TRBV11-1|TRBJ2-5|.
CASRSGTSQYF
TGTGCCAGCAGATCAGGCACGTCCCAGTACTTC
>few|TRBV6-2/TRBV6-3|TRBJ1-2|.
CASSLGRYGYTF
TGTGCCAGCAGTCTAGGCAGATATGGCTACACCTTC
>.|TRBV18|TRBJ1-1|TRBD1
CASSPQGANTEAFF
TGTGCCAGCTCACCACAGGGGGCGAACACTGAAGCTTTCTTT
>.|TRBV3-1/TRBV3-2|TRBJ2-7|.
CASSQERSYEQYF
TGTGCCAGCAGCCAAGAGAGGTCTTACGAGCAGTACTTC
>.|TRBV10-3|TRBJ2-7|.
CAISDNSYEQYF
TGTGCCATCAGTGACAACTCCTACGAGCAGTACTTC
>.|TRBV21-1|TRBJ2-1|.
CASSASVRSGGVFNEQFF
TGTGCCAGCAGCGCTTCTGTCAGGAGCGGGGGGGTATTTAATGAGCAGTTCTTC
>once|TRBV19|TRBJ1-2|TRBD1
CASSIEQGQPNYGYTF
TGTGCCAGTAGTATAGAACAGGGGCAACCTAACTATGGCTACACCTTC
>.|TRBV20-1|TRBJ1-1|TRBD1
CSARRTGEAFF
TGCAGTGCTAGAAGGACAGGGGAAGCTTTCTTT
>.|TRBV28|TRBJ1-2|TRBD1
CASRFGTASYGYTF
TGTGCCAGCCGTTTTGGGACAGCAAGTTATGGCTACACCTTC
>.|TRBV11-2|TRBJ2-5|.
CASSLDRERGETQYF
TGTGCCAGCAGCTTAGACAGGGAAAGGGGCGAGACCCAGTACTTC
>once|TRBV7-9|TRBJ1-4|.
CASNKDISEGKLFF
TGTGCCAGCAATAAGGACATCTCAGAAGGAAAACTGTTTTTT
>.|TRBV11-3|TRBJ1-1|TRBD1
CASSSGTGGLNTEAFF
TGTGCCAGCAGCTCCGGGACAGGGGGCCTGAACACTGAAGCTTTCTTT
>many|TRBV19|TRBJ1-5|.
CASSISGGEGWPQHF
TGTGCCAGTAGTATCTCCGGGGGTGAGGGTTGGCCCCAGCATTTT
>.|TRBV7-9|TRBJ1-1|.
CASSLGVSTEAFF
TGTGCCAGCAGCTTAGGCGTGTCCACTGAAGCTTTCTTT
>.|TRBV30|TRBJ1-6|.
CAWTGSSYNSPLHF
TGTGCCTGGACGGGGAGCTCCTATAATTCACCCCTCCACTTT
>.|TRBV18|TRBJ2-2|.
CASSLRQVSDTGELFF
TGTGCCAGCTCACTGCGACAGGTATCCGACACCGGGGAGCTGTTTTTT
>.|TRBV19|TRBJ1-3|TRBD1
CASSIGSGGLSGNTIYF
TGTGCCAGTAGTATTGGCTCAGGGGGTCTCTCTGGAAACACCATATATTTT
>.|TRBV5-4|TRBJ1-2|.
CASSPQRVDYGYTF
TGTGCCAGCAGCCCCCAGCGGGTAGACTATGGCTACACCTTC
>.|TRBV30|TRBJ1-1|TRBD1
CAWSVRGTGGNRAFF
TGTGCCTGGAGTGTACGCGGGACAGGGGGTAATCGGGCTTTCTTT
>.|TRBV6-1|TRBJ2-1|TRBD1
CASSEGRQGRNEQFF
TGTGCCAGCAGTGAGGGGAGACAGGGTAGGAATGAGCAGTTCTTC
>.|TRBV20-1|TRBJ2-1|.
CSARDRGEQFF
TGCAGTGCTAGAGATAGAGGGGAGCAGTTCTTC
>.|TRBV9|TRBJ1-1|TRBD1
CASSGTGGTEAFF
TGTGCCAGCAGCGGCACAGGGGGCACTGAAGCTTTCTTT
>.|TRBV7-2|TRBJ2-2|.
CASSPLGSPPPGELFF
TGTGCCAGCAGCCCCCTAGGTAGCCCCCCGCCCGGGGAGCTGTTTTTT
>.|TRBV9|TRBJ2-1|TRBD2
CASSVEDGGAWNEQFF
TGTGCCAGCAGCGTAGAAGACGGGGGGGCGTGGAATGAGCAGTTCTTC
>.|TRBV3-1/TRBV3-2|TRBJ1-5|.
CASSQEFARGSNQPQHF
TGTGCCAGCAGCCAAGAATTTGCCAGGGGTAGCAATCAGCCCCAGCATTTT
>.|TRBV7-9|TRBJ1-3|.
CASSPVPKANTIYF
TGTGCCAGCAGCCCCGTCCCGAAAGCAAACACCATATATTTT
>.|TRBV27|TRBJ2-1|TRBD2
CASSSGLAGIPYNEQFF
TGTGCCAGCAGTTCCGGACTAGCGGGGATCCCCTACAATGAGCAGTTCTTC